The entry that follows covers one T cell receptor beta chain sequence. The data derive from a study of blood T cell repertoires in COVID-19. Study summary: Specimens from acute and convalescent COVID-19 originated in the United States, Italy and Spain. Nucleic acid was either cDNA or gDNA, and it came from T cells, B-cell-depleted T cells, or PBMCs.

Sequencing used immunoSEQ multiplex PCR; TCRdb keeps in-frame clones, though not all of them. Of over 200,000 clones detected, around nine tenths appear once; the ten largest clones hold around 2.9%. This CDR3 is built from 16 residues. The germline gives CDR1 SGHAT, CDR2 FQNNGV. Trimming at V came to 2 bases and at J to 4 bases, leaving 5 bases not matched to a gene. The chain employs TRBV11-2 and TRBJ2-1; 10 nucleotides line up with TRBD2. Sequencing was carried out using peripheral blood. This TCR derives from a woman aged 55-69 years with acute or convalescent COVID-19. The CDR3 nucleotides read TGTGCCAGCAGCTTACTGGGGACTAGCGTTTACAATGAGCAGTTCTTC. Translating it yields CASSLLGTSVYNEQFF.